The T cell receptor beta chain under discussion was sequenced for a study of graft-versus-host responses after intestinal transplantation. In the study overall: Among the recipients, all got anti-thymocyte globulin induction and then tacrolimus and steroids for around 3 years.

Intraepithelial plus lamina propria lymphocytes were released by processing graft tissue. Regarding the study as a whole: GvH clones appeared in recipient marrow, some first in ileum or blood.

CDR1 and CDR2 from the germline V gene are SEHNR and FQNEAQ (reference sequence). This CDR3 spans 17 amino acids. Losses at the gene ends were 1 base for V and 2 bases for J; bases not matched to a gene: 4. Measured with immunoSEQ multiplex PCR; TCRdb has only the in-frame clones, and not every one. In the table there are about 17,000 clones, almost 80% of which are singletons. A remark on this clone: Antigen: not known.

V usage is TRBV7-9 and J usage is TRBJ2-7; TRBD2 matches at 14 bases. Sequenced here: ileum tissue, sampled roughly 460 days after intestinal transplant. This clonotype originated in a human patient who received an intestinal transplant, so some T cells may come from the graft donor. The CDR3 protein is CASSLGTSGRIPYEQYF. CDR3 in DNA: TGTGCCAGCAGCTTAGGGACTAGCGGGAGGATCCCCTACGAGCAGTACTTC. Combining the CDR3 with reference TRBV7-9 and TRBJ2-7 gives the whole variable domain DTGVSQNPRHKITKRGQNVTFRCDPISEHNRLYWYRQTLGQGPEFLTYFQNEAQLEKSRLLSDRFSAERPKGSFSTLEIQRTEQGDSAMYLCASSLGTSGRIPYEQYFGPGTRLTVT.